These T cell receptor beta chains were read from a single sample in a study of T-cell memory formation after mild COVID-19. TCRdb independently ran MiXCR on the 5' RACE reads; one entry per CDR3 protein. The sample lists 550,000 to 650,000 distinct CDR3 sequences; roughly 17% were seen once. Sequencing was done on a sample of PBMCs or a T cell subset sorted from them (not recorded which). The receptors derive from an adult woman who had mild COVID-19 (a few samples of this study predate the infection). Cell type and time point are not known. CDR3s include the opening cysteine and the closing phenylalanine or tryptophan. The order of the fields is J gene, V gene, D gene, CDR3 protein. A D gene is named only where the DNA matches it firmly.

TRBJ2-1 TRBV30 - CASHGSYNEQFF
TRBJ2-2 TRBV12-3/TRBV12-4 - CASRLTGGPTNTGELFF
TRBJ2-3 TRBV11-3 - CASRPNGADTQYF
TRBJ2-2 TRBV25-1 - CASFERALFF
TRBJ1-6 TRBV12-3/TRBV12-4 TRBD1 CASSDGTGRSPLHF
TRBJ1-2 TRBV9 - CASSVEGYGYTF
TRBJ1-5 TRBV2 - CASKTDSNQPQHF
TRBJ1-5 TRBV4-1 TRBD1 CASSLFGTGNDYSNQPQHF
TRBJ2-1 TRBV12-3/TRBV12-4 TRBD2 CASSTRLAGARGRPYNEQFF
TRBJ2-1 TRBV7-2 - CASSSDMGNWGEQFF
TRBJ2-7 TRBV2 - CASSEAVGLSYEQYF
TRBJ2-3 TRBV7-9 TRBD2 CASSLAGLRTDTQYF
TRBJ1-6 TRBV12-3/TRBV12-4 - CASSSNSPLHF
TRBJ2-7 TRBV27 TRBD1 CASSFQDRDDEQYF
TRBJ2-5 TRBV7-8 TRBD2 CASSLTGGPRETQYF
TRBJ2-3 TRBV7-3 - CASSLSYPPDTQYF
TRBJ2-5 TRBV24-1 - CATSDSGPGTSETQYF
TRBJ1-2 TRBV6-5 - CASSRGVWGPYGYTF
TRBJ1-2 TRBV29-1 TRBD1 CSGSGQGVEGYTF
TRBJ2-3 TRBV15 - CATSREGSSGTDTQYF
TRBJ2-7 TRBV12-3/TRBV12-4 - CASSSTGIGEQYF
TRBJ1-5 TRBV20-1 - CSARKTGQPQHF
TRBJ2-7 TRBV2 - CASSEVLWYEQYF
TRBJ2-7 TRBV30 TRBD1 CAKGQTPYEQYF
TRBJ1-4 TRBV20-1 TRBD1 CSARDLSGTAPEKLFF
TRBJ1-3 TRBV6-5 - CASSPGHSGNTIYF
TRBJ2-7 TRBV11-2 - CASSDSVYEQYF
TRBJ1-1 TRBV5-6 - CASSLGLANTEAFF
TRBJ1-2 TRBV18 TRBD1 CASSPFDRGGFGYTF
TRBJ2-3 TRBV6-2/TRBV6-3 TRBD1 CASRPGTGSTDTQYF
TRBJ2-7 TRBV7-8 TRBD1 CASSLDRDRAYEQYF
TRBJ1-2 TRBV28 TRBD1 CASSLPGQGAKGYTF
TRBJ2-3 TRBV7-8 TRBD2 CASSSGRGVTDTQYF
TRBJ2-1 TRBV5-1 - CASSLKEAYNEQFF
TRBJ1-2 TRBV12-3/TRBV12-4 - CASSYPPGINYGYTF
TRBJ2-4 TRBV11-2 - CASSLDGWGSLKNIQYF
TRBJ1-1 TRBV27 - CASSPWASTEAFF
TRBJ1-1 TRBV18 - CASSPAEGNTEAFF
TRBJ2-2 TRBV7-6 - CASSFTGSGTGELFF
TRBJ2-7 TRBV24-1 TRBD2 CATRILTSGISCEQYF
TRBJ2-7 TRBV12-3/TRBV12-4 - CASSSSGSDDEYF